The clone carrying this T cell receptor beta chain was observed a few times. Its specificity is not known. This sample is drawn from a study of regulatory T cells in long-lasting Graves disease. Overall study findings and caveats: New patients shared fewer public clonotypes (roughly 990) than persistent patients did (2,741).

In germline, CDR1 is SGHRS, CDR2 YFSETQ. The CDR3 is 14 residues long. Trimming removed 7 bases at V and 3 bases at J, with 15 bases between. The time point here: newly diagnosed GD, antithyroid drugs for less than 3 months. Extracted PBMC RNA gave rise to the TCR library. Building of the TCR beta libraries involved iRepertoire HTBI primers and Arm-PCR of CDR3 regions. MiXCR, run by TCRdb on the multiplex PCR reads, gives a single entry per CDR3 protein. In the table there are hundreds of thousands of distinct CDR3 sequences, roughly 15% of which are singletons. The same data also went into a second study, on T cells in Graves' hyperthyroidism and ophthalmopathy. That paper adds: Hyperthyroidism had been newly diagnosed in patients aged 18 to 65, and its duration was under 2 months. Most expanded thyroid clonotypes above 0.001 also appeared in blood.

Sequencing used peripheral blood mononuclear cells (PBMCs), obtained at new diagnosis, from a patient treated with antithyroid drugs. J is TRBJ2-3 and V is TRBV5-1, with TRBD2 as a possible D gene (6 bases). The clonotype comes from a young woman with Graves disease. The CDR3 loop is CASVGLQSTDTQYF. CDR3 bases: TGCGCCAGCGTAGGACTACAATCGACAGATACGCAGTATTTT.